A single sample gave rise to the 27 T cell receptor beta chains below, sequenced in a study of CD8+ T cells in alopecia areata. RNA extraction was followed by reverse transcription into cDNA, which acted as the sequencing template. Using immunoSEQ multiplex PCR, the repertoire was profiled, and TCRdb retains in-frame clones only, with some absent. The repertoire has 180,000 or so clones, around 71% of them found once; the top ten carry roughly 10%. Sequencing used CD8+ T cells sorted from blood, obtained at week 0. These receptor sequences come from a human donor with alopecia areata.

The chain couples TRBV7-2 to TRBJ2-7; D is unresolved. V lost 0 bases to trimming and J lost 4 bases, with 7 bases between them. The V gene's germline CDR1 is SGHTA and CDR2 FQGNSA. The CDR3 consists of 13 residues. CDR3 region: CASSLAGLYEQYF. The CDR3, as DNA: TGTGCCAGCAGCTTAGCGGGGTTGTACGAGCAGTACTTC.

This chain links TRBV5-6 with TRBJ2-1, with 9 bases matching TRBD2. Germline assignment: CDR1 SGHDT and CDR2 YYEEEE. V lost 4 bases, J lost 1 base, and 9 bases stayed unmatched. The CDR3 has 17 amino acids. This CDR3 reads CASSAGGGAISYNEQFF. For the CDR3, the DNA is TGTGCCAGCAGCGCAGGCGGGGGGGCGATTTCCTACAATGAGCAGTTCTTC.

This chain joins TRBV29-1 and TRBJ2-2, with a possible D match to TRBD1 (6 bases). CDR1 SQVTM and CDR2 ANQGSEA come from the germline V gene. Trimming shortened V by 4 bases and J by 4 bases, and 10 bases separated the two germline ends. CDR3 length equals 13 residues. The CDR3 region is CSVVQGSTGELFF. In DNA, the CDR3 is TGCAGCGTTGTTCAGGGGAGCACCGGGGAGCTGTTTTTT.

This chain uses TRBV7-6 with TRBJ2-7; 9 positions match TRBD2. V dropped 5 bases and J dropped 6; count of bases not matched to a gene: 2. Per germline, CDR1 SGHVS and CDR2 FNYEAQ. The CDR3 loop spans 12 amino acids. The CDR3 nucleotides read TGTGCCAGCAGCACACTAGCGGGCGAGCAGTACTTC. This translates into CASSTLAGEQYF.

This clone turned up a few times. This rearrangement joins TRBV29-1 to TRBJ2-7; no reliable D call. Germline-derived CDR1 and CDR2 are SQVTM and ANQGSEA. The CDR3 is 15 amino acids. With 2 bases removed from V and 0 bases from J, the gap between germline ends came to 14 bases. CDR3 region: CSVEMIRTGSYEQYF. The CDR3, as DNA: TGCAGCGTTGAAATGATCCGGACGGGCTCCTACGAGCAGTACTTC.

The J gene is TRBJ1-2, the V gene TRBV27; 7 bases map to TRBD1. The CDR3 consists of 15 residues. Germline CDR1 reads MNHEY; CDR2 reads SMNVEV (reference sequence). The ends lost 7 bases at V and 3 bases at J; junction bases unmatched: 11. The CDR3 DNA reads TGTGCCAGCACCTACCGCGGGGACAGATACTATGGCTACACCTTC. Protein: CASTYRGDRYYGYTF.

This clone came up a few times. This chain connects TRBV6-1 to TRBJ1-2, with D possibly matching TRBD1 (6 bases). The CDR3 has 15 amino acids. Trimming took off 0 bases at V and 3 bases at J, with 11 bases between the two ends. Germline V lookup: CDR1 MNHNS, CDR2 SASEGT. The CDR3 DNA reads TGTGCCAGCAGTGAAGCTCCGGAGGGGGACTATGGCTACACCTTC. Translated: CASSEAPEGDYGYTF.

The chain has TRBV28 and TRBJ2-3; D is undetermined. There are 9 residues in the CDR3. Trimming left V 11 bases short and J 6 bases short, with 6 bases between. The germline gives CDR1 MDHEN, CDR2 SYDVKM. The CDR3 bases are TGTGCCGCCGGGGATACGCAGTATTTT. Protein: CAAGDTQYF.

The genes are TRBV2 and TRBJ2-3; 8 positions match TRBD1. The trim removed 8 bases at V and 6 bases at J, leaving 10 bases unmatched. Per the germline V gene, CDR1 is SNHLY and CDR2 is FYNNEI. The CDR3 extends over 14 amino acids. The CDR3 bases are TGTGCCAGCTTAGGACAGGGTTTGATTGATACGCAGTATTTT. This gives the protein CASLGQGLIDTQYF.

This clone turned up a few times. The chain uses TRBV13 and TRBJ2-7, with 9 bases matching TRBD1. This CDR3 spans 13 amino acids. Germline V lookup: CDR1 PRHDT, CDR2 FYEKMQ (reference sequence). V shed 6 bases, J shed 6 bases, and the junction held 6 bases outside the gene matches. The CDR3 reads CASSSGTGSEQYF. The CDR3 bases are TGTGCCAGCAGTTCCGGGACAGGGTCCGAGCAGTACTTC. Combining the CDR3 with reference TRBV13 and TRBJ2-7 gives the whole variable domain AAGVIQSPRHLIKEKRETATLKCYPIPRHDTVYWYQQGPGQDPQFLISFYEKMQSDKGSIPDRFSAQQFSDYHSELNMSSLELGDSALYFCASSSGTGSEQYFGPGTRLTVT.

Comment on this clone: One end of the junction does not line up with germline, which may come from a read error. This chain connects TRBV29-1 to TRBJ1-2, with 8 positions matching TRBD1. From germline, CDR1 is SQVTM and CDR2 ANQGSEA. The CDR3 is 13 amino acids. The CDR3 region is CSVEDPDPGGPNF. CDR3 in DNA: TGCAGCGTTGAAGATCCCGATCCAGGGGGCCCAAACTTC.

A single count supports this clone. In DNA, the CDR3 is TGCAGCGTTGAAGATCTCTCCCCGGTAACGGGGGGGTATGAGCAGTTCTTC. This encodes CSVEDLSPVTGGYEQFF. V is TRBV29-1 and J is TRBJ2-1, with 8 positions matching TRBD2. Germline V CDR1 and CDR2: SQVTM, ANQGSEA. The CDR3 runs to 17 residues. J lost 8 bases, V lost 0 bases, and 15 bases had no gene match.

The chain uses TRBV5-6 and TRBJ2-7, with 10 bases that match TRBD2. V dropped 5 bases and J dropped 8; count of bases not matched to a gene: 13. The CDR3 has 15 amino acids. CDR1 SGHDT and CDR2 YYEEEE come from the germline V gene. In DNA form, the CDR3 reads TGTGCCAGCAGAGTAGCGGGGGGCCCCATTCACAAGCAGTACTTC. Translated: CASRVAGGPIHKQYF.

The genes are TRBV5-6 and TRBJ2-5, with 8 bases matching TRBD2. The junction had 7 bases not matched to a gene; V was cut back by 2 bases and J by 4 bases. The CDR3 sequence is 15 residues long. Germline V gene lookup returns CDR1 SGHDT and CDR2 YYEEEE. The CDR3 DNA follows: TGTGCCAGCAGCTTCGCCGGGACTAGAGGAGAGACCCAGTACTTC. Translating it yields CASSFAGTRGETQYF.

The J gene is TRBJ2-2, the V gene TRBV11-2; D is unclear. Trimming took 5 bases from V and 4 from J, leaving 5 bases between them. The CDR3 has 12 residues. CDR1 SGHAT and CDR2 FQNNGV come from the germline V gene. CDR3 DNA sequence: TGTGCCAGCAGCCCGGGCACCGGGGAGCTGTTTTTT. Translating it yields CASSPGTGELFF.

This sequence joins TRBV27 and TRBJ1-4; D is uncertain. The CDR3 covers 11 residues. CDR1 is MNHEY and CDR2 is SMNVEV in the germline V gene (reference sequence). The V and J ends lost 6 bases and 5 bases respectively, with 4 bases between them. The CDR3 nucleotides are TGTGCCAGCAGGAGAAATGAAAAACTGTTTTTT. Its protein is CASRRNEKLFF.

The chain uses TRBV27 and TRBJ2-7; possibly TRBD1 for D (5 bases). The germline V and J ends were trimmed by 6 bases and 4 bases, with 13 bases remaining between them. There are 13 residues in the CDR3. CDR1 and CDR2 (germline): MNHEY, SMNVEV (reference sequence). The CDR3: CASRDRQGYEQYF. The CDR3 region has the DNA TGTGCCAGCAGAGACCGTCAGGGTTACGAGCAGTACTTC.

The J gene is TRBJ2-3, the V gene TRBV4-1; D is undetermined. This CDR3 has 15 residues. Trimming removed 0 bases from V and 6 bases from J, with 13 bases in between. Per germline, CDR1 MGHRA and CDR2 YSYEKL. This CDR3 reads CASSQDAGLEDTQYF. DNA of the CDR3: TGCGCCAGCAGCCAAGACGCCGGTTTGGAGGATACGCAGTATTTT.

This chain joins TRBV5-1 and TRBJ2-5, with D possibly TRBD2 on 5 matching bases. There are 15 residues in the CDR3. V gave up 5 bases and J gave up 5 bases, with 19 bases separating them. In germline, CDR1 is SGHRS, CDR2 YFSETQ. The CDR3: CASRPRRSYEETQYF. DNA for the CDR3: TGCGCCAGCAGACCTAGGAGGAGTTATGAGGAGACCCAGTACTTC.

This chain uses TRBV6-5 with TRBJ1-2; no clear D gene. V was cut by 0 bases and J by 3 bases, with 8 bases left in between. Germline CDR1 is MNHEY and CDR2 is SVGAGI. CDR3 length equals 14 residues. The chain's CDR3 is CASSYSNQDYGYTF. The CDR3 DNA is TGTGCCAGCAGTTACTCGAACCAGGACTATGGCTACACCTTC.

The count of this clone is one. The rearrangement joins TRBV5-6 to TRBJ2-2; no firm D call. This CDR3 is built from 12 residues. Germline V gene data show CDR1 as SGHDT and CDR2 as YYEEEE. V lost 0 bases, J lost 6 bases, and 3 bases lay in between. The CDR3 sequence is CASSLGPGELFF. The CDR3 coding sequence is TGTGCCAGCAGCTTGGGGCCCGGGGAGCTGTTTTTT.

The rearrangement links TRBV2 to TRBJ2-1; 9 bases map to TRBD1. The CDR3 has 14 residues. The junction had 0 bases not matched to a gene; V was cut back by 3 bases and J by 3 bases. Germline CDR1 and CDR2: SNHLY and FYNNEI. This CDR3 reads CASSEDRGYNEQFF. CDR3 bases: TGTGCCAGCAGTGAGGACAGGGGCTACAATGAGCAGTTCTTC.

This clone showed up just a few times. The J gene is TRBJ2-1, the V gene TRBV18, with D unclear. This CDR3 is 14 amino acids long. Deletions cut 1 base from V and 4 bases from J, with 8 bases between. Germline loops: CDR1 KGHSH, CDR2 LQKENI. The CDR3 nucleotides are TGTGCCAGCTCACCACTTCCACTTTACAATGAGCAGTTCTTC. Translating gives CASSPLPLYNEQFF.

V gene TRBV29-1 combines with J gene TRBJ1-2; D is undetermined. Germline values: CDR1 SQVTM, CDR2 ANQGSEA. The CDR3 extends over 11 amino acids. Trimming left V 3 bases short and J 3 bases short, with 5 bases between. CDR3 region: CSVETHYGYTF. The CDR3 nucleotides are TGCAGCGTTGAGACCCACTATGGCTACACCTTC.

V gene TRBV7-6 combines with J gene TRBJ1-5; possibly TRBD1 for D (6 bases). Trimming removed 3 bases at V and 4 bases at J, with 13 bases between. The CDR3 has 15 amino acids. CDR1 is SGHVS and CDR2 is FNYEAQ in the germline V gene. The CDR3 region has the DNA TGTGCCAGCAGCTTGGAGGGGGAAAGGAATCAGCCCCAGCATTTT. Translation: CASSLEGERNQPQHF.

The chain employs TRBV9 and TRBJ1-1, with TRBD1 matching over 7 bases. The CDR3 runs to 14 residues. The germline V gene has CDR1 SGDLS and CDR2 YYNGEE. V was pared by 7 bases and J by 1 base, with 7 bases of the junction left unmatched. The CDR3 loop reads CASGPGQRNTEAFF. In DNA form, the CDR3 reads TGTGCCAGCGGCCCGGGACAGAGGAACACTGAAGCTTTCTTT.

This chain links TRBV10-2 with TRBJ2-3; 14 nucleotides agree with TRBD2. With V trimmed by 8 bases and J by 6 bases, 7 bases remained unmatched. Germline CDR1 is WSHSY and CDR2 is SAAADI. The CDR3 has 15 residues. The CDR3 sequence is CASGGLAGDVDTQYF. As DNA, the CDR3 is TGCGCCAGCGGGGGACTAGCGGGGGATGTGGATACGCAGTATTTT.